The rows below give T cell receptor beta chains drawn from one sample of a study of control samples from healthy donors and cancer patients. Profiled with immunoSEQ multiplex PCR; TCRdb holds only in-frame clones, not every one. This sample has 120,000 or so clones, with approximately 94% found just once. The sequencing sample was made of blood. The receptors were gathered from a man aged 25 to 45 in good health. CDR3s include the opening cysteine and the closing phenylalanine or tryptophan. The order of the fields is V gene, J gene, CDR3 protein.

v_gene: TRBV7-8
j_gene: TRBJ1-4
CDR3aa: CASTLNHEKLFF

v_gene: TRBV27
j_gene: TRBJ1-2
CDR3aa: CASRLRGDYGYTF

v_gene: TRBV7-2
j_gene: TRBJ2-6
CDR3aa: CASRNRGLGRGANVLTF

v_gene: TRBV7-8
j_gene: TRBJ2-7
CDR3aa: CATGGGPYEQYF

v_gene: TRBV5-1
j_gene: TRBJ2-7
CDR3aa: CASSLVGDSYEQYF

v_gene: TRBV6-5
j_gene: TRBJ1-1
CDR3aa: CASSSIGQVITEAFF

v_gene: TRBV19
j_gene: TRBJ2-7
CDR3aa: CASTRDTDSYEQYF

v_gene: TRBV2
j_gene: TRBJ1-6
CDR3aa: CASSATAYNSPLHF

v_gene: TRBV4-3
j_gene: TRBJ2-6
CDR3aa: CASSPGQRFSGANVLTF

v_gene: TRBV28
j_gene: TRBJ1-2
CDR3aa: CASSQTFNYGYTF

v_gene: TRBV27
j_gene: TRBJ2-3
CDR3aa: CASSEITTDTQYF

v_gene: TRBV18
j_gene: TRBJ1-3
CDR3aa: CASSPSIGTAAGNTIYF

v_gene: TRBV27
j_gene: TRBJ2-1
CDR3aa: CASSKRSGEQFF

v_gene: TRBV7-9
j_gene: TRBJ2-2
CDR3aa: CASSPQGAGTGELFF

v_gene: TRBV5-1
j_gene: TRBJ1-1
CDR3aa: CASRTGANTEAFF

v_gene: TRBV10-1
j_gene: TRBJ1-2
CDR3aa: CASSDRAAYGYTF

v_gene: TRBV28
j_gene: TRBJ1-6
CDR3aa: CASSLGGRNSPLHF

v_gene: TRBV27
j_gene: TRBJ1-1
CDR3aa: CASSSRKQRNTEAFF

v_gene: TRBV5-5
j_gene: TRBJ2-5
CDR3aa: CASSPGTLSQETQYF

v_gene: TRBV28
j_gene: TRBJ2-7
CDR3aa: CASSSLPYEQYF

v_gene: TRBV6-2/TRBV6-3
j_gene: TRBJ2-1
CDR3aa: CASSTLSSYNEQFF

v_gene: TRBV29-1
j_gene: TRBJ2-2
CDR3aa: CSGGGFPGPDTGELFF

v_gene: TRBV19
j_gene: TRBJ2-3
CDR3aa: CASSEASGDTQYF

v_gene: TRBV28
j_gene: TRBJ1-1
CDR3aa: CASRREVNTGAFF

v_gene: TRBV6-1
j_gene: TRBJ2-1
CDR3aa: CASSEGGRSYNEQFF

v_gene: TRBV6-5
j_gene: TRBJ1-1
CDR3aa: CASYRGGTEAFF

v_gene: TRBV14
j_gene: TRBJ2-5
CDR3aa: CASSQENRGIETQYF

v_gene: TRBV19
j_gene: TRBJ1-2
CDR3aa: CASSAQLTGGYGYTF

v_gene: TRBV19
j_gene: TRBJ2-2
CDR3aa: CASSIPVRRNTGELFF